This T cell receptor beta chain is drawn from a study of vaccination and CD4 T cells after COVID-19. Study overall: Following dose two, a median about 70 days (range 14 to 241) passed before post-vaccine samples were taken. The study, taken as a whole, reports: Within convalescent individuals, 304 out of 307 vaccine-specific clones proved to be spike mono-reactive.

Cultured CD4+ T cells had their DNA profiled by the Oncomine TCR Beta short-read assay. MiXCR was run by TCRdb on the PCR reads, yielding one entry per CDR3 protein. Seen here are 8,500 to 14,000 distinct CDR3 sequences, over 50% observed once, and the top ten hold 21%. This CDR3 contains 11 residues. CDR1 is MDHEN and CDR2 is SYDVKM in the germline V gene. V shed 4 bases and J shed 8 bases, with 8 bases lying between them. The treatment is: approximately 11-day PBMC culture with coronavirus spike peptide pools or control peptides (ViraFEST assay). Positivity by PCR occurred from March to December 2020, a period that predated US Alpha, Beta and Delta variants. This clonotype occurred a few times. Its antigen is unknown.

The rearrangement uses TRBV28 and TRBJ1-2; D uncertain. This TCR derives from a human donor who had recovered from COVID-19. Input material: CD4+ T cells from blood, cultured in vitro. The CDR3 sequence is CASSSGFGYTF. CDR3 DNA: TGTGCCAGCAGTTCGGGTTTCGGCTACACCTTC.